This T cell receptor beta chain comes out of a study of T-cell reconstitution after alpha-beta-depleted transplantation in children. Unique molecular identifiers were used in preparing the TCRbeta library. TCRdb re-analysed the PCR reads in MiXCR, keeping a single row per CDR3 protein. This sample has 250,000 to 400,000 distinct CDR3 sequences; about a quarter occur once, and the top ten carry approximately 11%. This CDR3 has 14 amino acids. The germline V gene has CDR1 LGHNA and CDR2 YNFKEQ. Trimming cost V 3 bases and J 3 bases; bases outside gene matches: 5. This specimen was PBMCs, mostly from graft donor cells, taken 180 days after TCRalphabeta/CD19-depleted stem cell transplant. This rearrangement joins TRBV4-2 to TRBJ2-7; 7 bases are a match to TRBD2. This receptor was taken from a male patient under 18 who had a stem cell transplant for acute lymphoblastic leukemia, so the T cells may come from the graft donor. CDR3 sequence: CASSQPGGIYEQYF. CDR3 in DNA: TGTGCCAGCAGCCAGCCGGGAGGAATCTACGAGCAGTACTTC.